This record looks at one T cell receptor (beta chain) sequence and its context. What it binds is unknown. The data stem from a study of blood T cells in healthy people across ages. Trimming shortened V by 3 bases and J by 6 bases, and 14 bases separated the two germline ends. This CDR3 has 15 amino acids. At least 5.5 micrograms of total RNA were extracted per sample. Whole-study findings and limits: Diversity estimates drawn from one million T cells were deemed underestimates. PBMCs were not sorted, which prevented a conclusive comparison of naive versus antigen-experienced cells.

With a J-beta primer mix and a sample-barcoded 5' primer, a second PCR ran about 7 to 12 cycles. Through a template-switch adaptor with 12 random nucleotides, each cDNA molecule received a tag. TCRdb reanalysed the 5' RACE reads using MiXCR and keeps one entry per CDR3 protein. This table has 650,000 to 1,000,000 distinct CDR3 sequences, about 45% appearing once. This clonotype originated in a man older than 75 in good health. Source material: blood. The rearrangement joins TRBV12-3 or TRBV12-4 to TRBJ2-2, with D tentatively TRBD1 or TRBD2 (5 bases each). For the CDR3, the DNA is TGTGCCAGCAGTTTTTCGAGGGGAAATTCCGGGGAGCTGTTTTTT. Its translation: CASSFSRGNSGELFF.